Listed below are T cell receptor beta chains from one sample, sequenced in a study of pediatric ulcerative colitis. Sequencing was performed with immunoSEQ multiplex PCR; in TCRdb, only in-frame clones are kept and a portion is missing. The sample holds 17,000 or so clones, around 70% seen once. The sample consisted of gut tissue. The source is a girl aged 5 to 17 with moderate ulcerative colitis. Both conserved end residues are part of each CDR3. The D gene is left open where the match is weak. Size tells how often a clone was seen (once, few, many) or the class of an expanded clone, and some rows leave it out.

abundance	d_gene	v_gene	j_gene	CDR3aa	CDR3nt
.	TRBD1	TRBV9	TRBJ2-1	CASSVAGTGVGNEQFF	TGTGCCAGCAGCGTAGCCGGGACAGGGGTCGGCAATGAGCAGTTCTTC
once	.	TRBV27	TRBJ2-5	CASSLSLPIVASAVTQYF	TGTGCCAGCAGTTTATCCCTACCAATCGTGGCCTCCGCGGTGACCCAGTACTTC
.	.	TRBV7-9	TRBJ1-1	CASSLQLNTEAFF	TGTGCCAGCAGCTTACAGTTGAACACTGAAGCTTTCTTT
.	TRBD1	TRBV28	TRBJ1-3	CASSSAKITGGAYTIYF	TGTGCCAGCAGTTCTGCTAAAATTACAGGGGGCGCATACACCATATATTTT
.	.	TRBV5-4	TRBJ1-1	CASSRTNPNTEAFF	TGTGCCAGCAGTCGGACAAATCCGAACACTGAAGCTTTCTTT
few	.	TRBV6-5	TRBJ2-3	CASSGQTGNTDTQYF	TGTGCCAGCAGTGGTCAGACAGGCAACACAGATACGCAGTATTTT
.	TRBD1	TRBV5-1	TRBJ2-2	CASSGGQGGTGELFF	TGCGCCAGCAGCGGGGGACAGGGAGGTACCGGGGAGCTGTTTTTT
.	.	TRBV10-3	TRBJ2-2	CAISESGGHANTGELFF	TGTGCCATCAGTGAGTCTGGGGGACATGCGAACACCGGGGAGCTGTTTTTT
.	.	TRBV23-1	TRBJ2-1	CASRRPNEQFF	TGCGCCAGCAGGCGACCGAATGAGCAGTTCTTC
few	TRBD1	TRBV28	TRBJ2-1	CASSLGQPTDEQFF	TGTGCCAGCAGCCTGGGACAGCCAACGGATGAGCAGTTCTTC
.	TRBD2	TRBV5-1	TRBJ2-3	CASSLVGTVGLAGSTDTQYF	TGCGCCAGCAGCTTGGTCGGTACAGTGGGACTAGCGGGCAGCACAGATACGCAGTATTTT
medium-sized	TRBD2	TRBV5-6	TRBJ2-7	CASSPLAGAGEQYF	TGTGCCAGCAGCCCTCTCGCGGGAGCTGGCGAGCAGTACTTC
.	.	TRBV6-1	TRBJ1-2	CASSENGGGVTNYGYTF	TGTGCCAGCAGTGAGAATGGCGGGGGGGTAACTAACTATGGCTACACCTTC
.	.	TRBV5-1	TRBJ1-1	CASSWGGEGTEAFF	TGCGCCAGCAGCTGGGGGGGCGAGGGCACTGAAGCTTTCTTT
.	TRBD1	TRBV5-4	TRBJ2-4	CASSATGVKNIQYF	TGTGCCAGCAGCGCTACAGGGGTCAAAAACATTCAGTACTTC
few	.	TRBV25-1	TRBJ2-2	CASSEYRDTGELFF	TGTGCCAGCAGTGAATACAGGGACACCGGGGAGCTGTTTTTT
.	TRBD2	TRBV11-2	TRBJ2-1	CASSWTSGPRNEQFF	TGTGCCAGCAGCTGGACTAGCGGACCTCGGAATGAGCAGTTCTTC
.	TRBD2	TRBV19	TRBJ2-3	CASRPLAGDTDTQYF	TGTGCCAGTAGACCCCTAGCGGGAGACACAGATACGCAGTATTTT
.	TRBD1	TRBV9	TRBJ1-5	CASTQTGNNQPQHF	TGTGCCAGCACCCAGACAGGGAACAATCAGCCCCAGCATTTT
once	TRBD2	TRBV18	TRBJ2-7	CASSPRTSGRLANLHEQYF	TGTGCCAGCTCACCGCGGACTAGCGGGAGGCTGGCTAACCTTCACGAGCAGTACTTC
.	.	TRBV5-1	TRBJ1-4	CASRSGPENEKLFF	TGCGCCAGCAGGTCCGGGCCCGAGAATGAAAAACTGTTTTTT
.	.	TRBV11-3	TRBJ2-3	CASSSVADTQYF	TGTGCCAGCAGCTCGGTGGCAGATACGCAGTATTTT
.	.	TRBV19	TRBJ1-2	CASSTWKRKVGIGGYTF	TGTGCCAGTAGTACCTGGAAACGAAAGGTGGGGATCGGTGGCTACACCTTC
.	.	TRBV11-3	TRBJ2-5	CASSLDFGSETQYF	TGTGCCAGCAGCTTAGATTTTGGTTCAGAGACCCAGTACTTC
.	TRBD1	TRBV30	TRBJ1-2	CAWEIRDRGYGYTF	TGTGCCTGGGAAATAAGGGACAGGGGATATGGCTACACCTTC
.	TRBD1	TRBV19	TRBJ1-2	CASSSHRGRSYGYTF	TGTGCCAGTAGTTCCCACAGGGGGAGAAGCTATGGCTACACCTTC
.	TRBD2	TRBV10-2	TRBJ2-6	CASSGGAGLAGAGANVLTF	TGCGCCAGCAGTGGGGGGGCGGGACTAGCGGGAGCTGGGGCCAACGTCCTGACTTTC
few	.	TRBV7-9	TRBJ2-2	CASSPGVTNTGELFF	TGTGCCAGCAGCCCGGGGGTTACGAACACCGGGGAGCTGTTTTTT
few	TRBD1	TRBV30	TRBJ1-5	CAWSVQGDQPQHF	TGTGCCTGGAGTGTACAGGGGGATCAGCCCCAGCATTTT
.	.	TRBV5-1	TRBJ2-3	CASMEGTPTDTQYF	TGCGCCAGCATGGAGGGGACTCCCACCGATACGCAGTATTTT
.	.	TRBV30	TRBJ1-1	CAWSRQQGGGRTEAFF	TGTGCCTGGTCGAGGCAACAGGGTGGAGGGCGCACTGAAGCTTTCTTT
.	.	TRBV9	TRBJ2-3	CASSVDGYTDTQYF	TGTGCCAGCAGCGTAGATGGGTACACAGATACGCAGTATTTT
few	.	TRBV28	TRBJ1-5	CASKVGAHQPQHF	TGTGCCAGCAAGGTGGGGGCCCATCAGCCCCAGCATTTT
.	.	TRBV5-6	TRBJ1-4	CASSSPGAENEKLFF	TGTGCCAGCAGCTCCCCAGGGGCCGAGAATGAAAAACTGTTTTTT
.	TRBD2	TRBV2	TRBJ2-2	CASSVGLAGPGELFF	TGTGCCAGCAGTGTCGGACTAGCGGGGCCCGGGGAGCTGTTTTTT
few	TRBD1	TRBV2	TRBJ2-2	CASGLPGQGTGELFF	TGTGCCAGCGGCCTGCCGGGACAGGGAACCGGGGAGCTGTTTTTT
few	.	TRBV7-2	TRBJ2-1	CASRSRRSSYNEQFF	TGTGCCAGCAGGTCCCGGCGGAGCTCCTACAATGAGCAGTTCTTC
.	.	TRBV18	TRBJ1-5	CASSPQGGGNQPQHF	TGTGCCAGCTCACCACAGGGGGGGGGCAATCAGCCCCAGCATTTT
.	.	TRBV7-9	TRBJ2-1	CASSQARTLYNEQFF	TGTGCCAGCAGCCAGGCGCGAACCCTCTACAATGAGCAGTTCTTC
.	.	TRBV5-6	TRBJ2-7	CASSPRRGTYEQYF	TGTGCCAGCAGCCCACGACGCGGCACCTACGAGCAGTACTTC
.	.	TRBV6-5	TRBJ2-7	CASSQGGNYEQYF	TGTGCCAGCAGTCAGGGGGGGAACTACGAGCAGTACTTC
few	TRBD1	TRBV27	TRBJ1-6	CASRNRGGYLSPLHF	TGTGCCAGCAGAAACAGGGGTGGGTATTTATCACCCCTCCACTTT
.	.	TRBV5-1	TRBJ2-3	CASSLGEGPTDTQYF	TGCGCCAGCAGCTTGGGTGAGGGCCCCACAGATACGCAGTATTTT
once	.	TRBV11-2	TRBJ1-3	CASSLEAFSGNTIYF	TGTGCCAGCAGCTTAGAGGCATTCTCTGGAAACACCATATATTTT
.	.	TRBV19	TRBJ2-1	CASSIRGGSYNEQFF	TGTGCCAGTAGTATTCGGGGCGGGTCCTACAATGAGCAGTTCTTC
.	TRBD1	TRBV5-1	TRBJ1-2	CASSSAGTGYGYTF	TGCGCCAGCAGCTCTGCCGGGACAGGCTATGGCTACACCTTC
.	.	TRBV11-2	TRBJ1-4	CASSLVGGTNEKLFF	TGTGCCAGCAGCTTAGTAGGGGGAACTAATGAAAAACTGTTTTTT
.	.	TRBV6-4	TRBJ1-1	CASRIQANTKAFF	TGTGCCAGCCGCATCCAGGCGAACACTAAAGCTTTCTTT
.	.	TRBV29-1	TRBJ2-7	CSITAGPYEQYF	TGCAGTATTACGGCGGGGCCCTACGAGCAGTACTTC
.	.	TRBV30	TRBJ1-3	CAWSVQWGPGNTIYF	TGTGCCTGGAGTGTACAATGGGGACCTGGAAACACCATATATTTT
.	.	TRBV10-1	TRBJ2-7	CASSEDPSYEQYF	TGCGCCAGCAGTGAGGATCCATCCTACGAGCAGTACTTC
.	.	TRBV6-6	TRBJ2-1	CASSYPPNEQFF	TGTGCCAGCAGTTACCCGCCAAATGAGCAGTTCTTC
.	TRBD1	TRBV2	TRBJ2-7	CASKETGFPYEQYF	TGTGCCAGCAAAGAGACAGGGTTTCCCTACGAGCAGTACTTC
.	.	TRBV5-1	TRBJ1-1	CASSLSGLDTEAFF	TGCGCCAGCAGCTTGTCAGGGCTTGACACTGAAGCTTTCTTT
.	.	TRBV10-3	TRBJ2-3	CAISINTDTQYF	TGTGCCATCAGTATAAACACAGATACGCAGTATTTT
.	TRBD1	TRBV11-2	TRBJ2-1	CASSPGQGAYNEQFF	TGTGCCAGCAGCCCCGGACAGGGGGCCTACAATGAGCAGTTCTTC
.	TRBD2	TRBV5-1	TRBJ2-5	CASSRIAGVGQETQYF	TGCGCCAGCAGCCGTATAGCGGGAGTGGGACAAGAGACCCAGTACTTC
.	TRBD1	TRBV19	TRBJ1-5	CASSGTGERQPQHF	TGTGCCAGTAGCGGGACAGGGGAACGTCAGCCCCAGCATTTT